This entry is about one T cell receptor beta chain. Its antigen is not identified. cDNA encoding TCR beta was synthesized via 5'RACE template switching incorporating UMIs. TCRdb reanalyzed the 5' RACE reads, giving one entry per CDR3 protein sequence and no DNA. Recorded for this sample: 150,000 to 160,000 distinct CDR3 sequences. These data originate in a study of T cells expressing NK-cell markers. Study at large: Source material for TCR beta repertoires consisted of sorted CD3+CD56+NKG2C+, CD3+CD56+NKG2C- and CD3+CD56-NKG2C+ T cells. Whole-study results and caveats: These same clonotypes (in a handful of donors) also led the CD3+CD56-NKG2C+ fraction. What remained unclear was the HCMV specificity of expanded NKG2C+ T cell clones.

What was sequenced was blood T cells: a sorted CD56 or NKG2C T cell subset, CD4+ or CD8+ T cells, or bulk PBMC T cells (not recorded which). This receptor was identified in a woman aged 45-65 years in good health.

CDR3 sequence: CASSLLQGHQPQHF. The chain uses TRBV5-8 and TRBJ1-5; TCRdb reports TRBD1, a call that lacks DNA to check it against. Germline values: CDR1 SGHTS, CDR2 YDEGEE. The CDR3 is 14 residues long.